This T cell receptor (beta chain) was documented in a study of memory CD4+ T cells and cytomegalovirus serostatus. Study in general: Healthy Belgian adult donors included roughly ten CMV-positive and some 25 CMV-negative people.

Clones were read by immunoSEQ multiplex PCR, and TCRdb kept only the in-frame ones, dropping some. Seen here are under 50,000 clones, 70% to 85% observed once, and the top ten hold less than 5.5%. Trimming took 1 base from V and 5 from J; bases not matched to a gene: 8. The CDR3 sequence is 15 residues long. Germline loops: CDR1 SGHTA, CDR2 FQGNSA. The sort gate was single viable CD3+CD4+CD8-CD45RO+ cells for memory CD4+ T cells. The V and J genes are TRBV7-2 and TRBJ2-7, with 7 bases identical to TRBD1. The clonotype originates from an adult in good health and CMV-seropositive. Sequenced: memory CD4+ T cells from blood. The CDR3 coding sequence is TGTGCCAGCAGCTTAGTCCTCAACAGGGGCAACGAGCAGTACTTC. Amino acid sequence: CASSLVLNRGNEQYF.